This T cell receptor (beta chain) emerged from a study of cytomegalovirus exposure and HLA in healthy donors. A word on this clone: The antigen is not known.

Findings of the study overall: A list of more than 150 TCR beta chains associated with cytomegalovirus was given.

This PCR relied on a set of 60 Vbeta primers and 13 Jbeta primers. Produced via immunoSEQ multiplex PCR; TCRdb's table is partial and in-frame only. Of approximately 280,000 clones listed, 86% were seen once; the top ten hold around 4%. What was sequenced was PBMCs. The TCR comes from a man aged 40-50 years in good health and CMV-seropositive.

CDR3 sequence reads: CASSVRQGRAYEQYF. CDR3 DNA: TGTGCCAGTAGTGTCCGACAGGGGCGAGCCTACGAGCAGTACTTC. This chain uses TRBV19 with TRBJ2-7, with 8 bases lining up with TRBD1. The junction had 8 bases not matched to a gene; V was cut back by 5 bases and J by 2 bases. Germline V gives CDR1 LNHDA, CDR2 SQIVND (reference sequence). The CDR3 has 15 residues.